This record looks at one TCR beta chain sequence and its context. This sample is drawn from a study of OX40 agonist ivuxolimab in advanced cancers. The overall study: Prior checkpoint blockade (anti-PD-1, anti-PD-L1 or anti-CTLA-4) was permitted; around 39% had it.

The CDR3 loop spans 16 amino acids. V lost 6 bases and J lost 1; bases outside the gene matches: 5. The germline V gene encodes CDR1 KGHSH and CDR2 LQKENI. Method: immunoSEQ multiplex PCR; TCRdb's copy keeps in-frame clones and lacks some. Of 53,000 or so clones listed, approximately 84% are singletons. The sample consisted of CD4+ or CD8+ T cells sorted from blood, taken in a trial of the OX40 agonist ivuxolimab. The chain is built from TRBV18 and TRBJ2-1; TRBD2 matches at 11 bases. The origin of this receptor is an adult with an advanced solid tumor such as melanoma, head and neck, liver or kidney cancer. In DNA, the CDR3 is TGTGCCAGCTCCCAGGGGACTAGCGGTTCCTACAATGAGCAGTTCTTC. It specifies CASSQGTSGSYNEQFF.